The 12 T cell receptor beta chains below come from one sample, sequenced in a study of shared clonotypes between healthy human individuals. Repertoires were generated with immunoSEQ multiplex PCR, while TCRdb's copy carries only in-frame clones and drops some. The sample records 1.5 million to 2.5 million clones, just under 95% being singletons. Terminally differentiated effector memory CD45RA+ cells were left out of the naive CD8 fraction, which was CD45RO-negative and positively selected for CCR7. The specimen was naive CD8+ T cells sorted from blood. These receptors all come from a man aged 18 to 29 in good health.

About this clone itself: In the same sample, other DNA sequences code for this CDR3. The chain recombines TRBV6-1 with TRBJ2-1; D possibly uses TRBD1 or TRBD2 (5 bases each). Germline-derived CDR1 and CDR2 are MNHNS and SASEGT. This CDR3 spans 14 amino acids. Trimming removed 2 bases at V and 4 bases at J, with 9 bases between. The CDR3 here is CASSEYGGYNEQFF. The CDR3 DNA reads as TGTGCCAGCAGTGAATATGGGGGATACAATGAGCAGTTCTTC.

J is TRBJ2-7 and V is TRBV5-4, with D possibly being TRBD1 (6 bases). The CDR3 length is 13 residues. Trimming removed 4 bases from V and 6 bases from J, with 14 bases in between. Germline CDR1 reads SGHNT; CDR2 reads YYREEE (reference sequence). The CDR3, as DNA: TGTGCCAGCAGCGCCCCCACAGGGCGCGAGCAGTACTTC. It translates to CASSAPTGREQYF.

V is TRBV2 and J is TRBJ2-7, with a tentative D call TRBD1 (6 bases). Trimming took off 5 bases at V and 7 bases at J, with 24 bases between the two ends. This CDR3 has 16 residues. Germline-derived CDR1 and CDR2 are SNHLY and FYNNEI. The DNA for the CDR3 is TGTGCCAGCAGTCCGAATCGGGGACACGGATCGGGGGAGCAGTACTTC. Amino acids: CASSPNRGHGSGEQYF.

A word on this clone: Other DNA sequences within the sample encode an identical CDR3. The CDR3, as DNA: TGTGCCAGTAGTGAGGGGAACACTGAAGCTTTCTTT. Its translation: CASSEGNTEAFF. This chain joins TRBV19 and TRBJ1-1; no firm D call. V was trimmed by 5 bases and J by 1 base, leaving 5 bases between them. Per the germline V gene, CDR1 is LNHDA and CDR2 is SQIVND (reference sequence). This CDR3 has 12 residues.

The chain links TRBV25-1 to TRBJ2-7; weak D call: TRBD1 (6 bases). The CDR3 extends over 15 amino acids. Germline V gene sequence: CDR1 MGHDK, CDR2 SYGVNS. V was clipped by 4 bases and J by 2 bases, with 15 bases between them. CDR3 nucleotides: TGTGCCAGCAGTGGGCTACGTCAGGGGACCTACGAGCAGTACTTC. Residues: CASSGLRQGTYEQYF.

The V and J genes are TRBV16 and TRBJ1-1; 12 nucleotides line up with TRBD1. CDR1 and CDR2 (germline): KGHSY, FQNENV. V shed 3 bases and J 5 bases; nucleotides not matched to a gene: 4. The CDR3 runs to 15 residues. CDR3 loop: CASSQGQGARTEAFF. The CDR3 DNA reads TGTGCCAGCAGCCAGGGACAGGGGGCAAGAACTGAAGCTTTCTTT. Combining the CDR3 with reference TRBV16 and TRBJ1-1 gives the whole variable domain GEEVAQTPKHLVRGEGQKAKLYCAPIKGHSYVFWYQQVLKNEFKFLISFQNENVFDETGMPKERFSAKCLPNSPCSLEIQATKLEDSAVYFCASSQGQGARTEAFFGQGTRLTVV.

V is TRBV5-1 and J is TRBJ1-5, with 7 bases matching TRBD1. The ends lost 5 bases at V and 5 bases at J; junction bases unmatched: 7. The CDR3 covers 14 residues. Germline V gives CDR1 SGHRS, CDR2 YFSETQ. DNA of the CDR3: TGCGCCAGCAGTCGTCATACAGGGGATCAGCCCCAGCATTTT. This sequence encodes CASSRHTGDQPQHF.

This chain links TRBV6-5 with TRBJ1-1, with D perhaps TRBD1 (6 bases). Germline V gives CDR1 MNHEY, CDR2 SVGAGI. V lost 2 bases and J 3 bases, leaving 13 bases between the germline ends. The length of the CDR3 is 15 residues. CDR3 DNA sequence: TGTGCCAGCAGTTACGGCGGCAGGGGAGACACTGAAGCTTTCTTT. This translates into CASSYGGRGDTEAFF.

V gene TRBV5-8 combines with J gene TRBJ1-1; the D is unclear. The V end lost 4 bases, the J end lost 5 bases, and 18 bases lay between the germline ends. Germline assignment: CDR1 SGHTS and CDR2 YDEGEE. The CDR3 is 15 amino acids. Written as DNA, the CDR3 is TGTGCCAGCAGCATCCCCCAGGTCACGTTGACTGAAGCTTTCTTT. It is translated as CASSIPQVTLTEAFF.

The chain links TRBV2 to TRBJ1-2, with a tentative D call TRBD1 (6 bases). The V gene lost 3 bases and the J gene lost 4 bases, with 9 bases spanning the gap. The germline gives CDR1 SNHLY, CDR2 FYNNEI. This CDR3 comprises 13 residues. The CDR3 sequence is CASSDRGGYGYTF. The CDR3 DNA reads TGTGCCAGCAGTGACAGGGGTGGCTATGGCTACACCTTC.

Only one count was recorded for this clone. The chain joins TRBV27 to TRBJ2-7, with D hard to call. The CDR3 spans 14 residues. The germline V gene has CDR1 MNHEY and CDR2 SMNVEV (reference sequence). Trimming removed 1 base at V and 3 bases at J, with 10 bases between. Here the CDR3 DNA reads TGTGCCAGCAGTTTATTAGATTCTGGCTACGAGCAGTACTTC. Translation: CASSLLDSGYEQYF.

This clone is a singleton in its sample. The chain links TRBV9 to TRBJ2-7, with TRBD2 matching 12 bases. Per the germline V gene, CDR1 is SGDLS and CDR2 is YYNGEE. The ends lost 3 bases at V and 3 bases at J; junction bases unmatched: 7. CDR3 length: 16 amino acids. The CDR3 bases are TGTGCCAGCAGCGCTACTGGACTAGCGGGATACTACGAGCAGTACTTC. It encodes CASSATGLAGYYEQYF.